This TCR beta chain was recorded in a study of shared clonotypes between healthy human individuals. This clone was detected once. This CDR3 region has 17 residues. Germline values: CDR1 SGHDN, CDR2 FVKESK. V was shortened by 1 base and J by 1 base, with 15 bases between the two germline ends. Only CD45RO-negative cells positively selected for CCR7 counted as naive CD8 cells, so terminally differentiated effector memory CD45RA+ cells were excluded. The method was immunoSEQ multiplex PCR; TCRdb's version includes in-frame clones alone and lacks a portion of them. The table includes about 590,000 clones, roughly 96% detected once.

Sequencing used naive CD8+ T cells sorted from blood. The TCR originated in a woman aged 25 to 45 in good health. The chain recombines TRBV14 with TRBJ2-3; D is perhaps TRBD2 (6 bases). The CDR3 is CASSQVRRRAGTDTQYF. CDR3 bases: TGTGCCAGCAGCCAAGTACGCCGGAGGGCCGGCACAGATACGCAGTATTTT.